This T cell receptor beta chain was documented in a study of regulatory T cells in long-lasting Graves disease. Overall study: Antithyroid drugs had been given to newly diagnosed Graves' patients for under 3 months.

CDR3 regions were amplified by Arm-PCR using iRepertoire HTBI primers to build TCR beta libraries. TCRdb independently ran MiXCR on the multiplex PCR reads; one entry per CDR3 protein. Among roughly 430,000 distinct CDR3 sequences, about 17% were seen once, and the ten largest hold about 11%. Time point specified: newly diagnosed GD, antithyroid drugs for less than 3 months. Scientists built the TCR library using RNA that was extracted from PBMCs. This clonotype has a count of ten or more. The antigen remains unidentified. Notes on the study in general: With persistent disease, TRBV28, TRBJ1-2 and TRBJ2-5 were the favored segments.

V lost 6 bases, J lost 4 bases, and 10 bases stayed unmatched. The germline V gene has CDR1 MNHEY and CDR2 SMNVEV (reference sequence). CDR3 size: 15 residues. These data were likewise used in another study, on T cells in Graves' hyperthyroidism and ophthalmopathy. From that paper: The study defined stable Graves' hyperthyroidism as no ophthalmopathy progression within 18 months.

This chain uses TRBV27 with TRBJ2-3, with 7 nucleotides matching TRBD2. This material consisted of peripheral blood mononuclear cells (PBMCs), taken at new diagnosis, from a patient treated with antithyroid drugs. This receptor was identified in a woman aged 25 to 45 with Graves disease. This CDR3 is CASRRPGGLADTQYF. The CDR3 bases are TGTGCCAGCAGGCGACCGGGAGGATTAGCAGATACGCAGTATTTT.